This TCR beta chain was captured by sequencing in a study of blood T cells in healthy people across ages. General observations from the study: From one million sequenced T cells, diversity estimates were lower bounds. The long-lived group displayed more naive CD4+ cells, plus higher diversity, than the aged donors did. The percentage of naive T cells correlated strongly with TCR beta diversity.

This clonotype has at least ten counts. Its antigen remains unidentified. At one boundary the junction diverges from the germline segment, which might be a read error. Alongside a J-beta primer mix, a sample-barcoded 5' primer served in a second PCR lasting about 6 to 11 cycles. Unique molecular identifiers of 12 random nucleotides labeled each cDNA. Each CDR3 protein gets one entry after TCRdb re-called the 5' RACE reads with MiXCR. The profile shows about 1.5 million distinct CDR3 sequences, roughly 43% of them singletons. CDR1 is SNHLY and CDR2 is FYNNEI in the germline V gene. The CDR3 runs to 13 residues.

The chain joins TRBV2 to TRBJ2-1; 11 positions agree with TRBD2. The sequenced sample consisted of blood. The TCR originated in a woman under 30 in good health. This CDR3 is CASSGTSGNEQFF. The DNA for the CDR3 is TGCGCCAGCTCCGGGACTAGCGGCAATGAGCAGTTCTTC.